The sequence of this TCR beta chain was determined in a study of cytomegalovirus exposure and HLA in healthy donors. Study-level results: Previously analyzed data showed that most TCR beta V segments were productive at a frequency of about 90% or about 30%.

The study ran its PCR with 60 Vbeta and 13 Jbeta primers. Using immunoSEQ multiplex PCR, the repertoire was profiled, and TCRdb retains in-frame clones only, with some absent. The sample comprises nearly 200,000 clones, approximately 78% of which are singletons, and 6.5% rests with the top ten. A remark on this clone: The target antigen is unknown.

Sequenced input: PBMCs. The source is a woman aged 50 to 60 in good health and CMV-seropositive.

The CDR3 region is CASSDPVNPGEKLFF. CDR3 nucleotide sequence: TGTGCCAGCAGCGACCCGGTAAACCCCGGGGAAAAACTGTTTTTT. The chain links TRBV6-6 to TRBJ1-4; no definite D call. Germline V CDR1 and CDR2: MNHNY, SVGAGI (reference sequence). Trimming took 6 bases from V and 8 from J, leaving 19 bases between them. The CDR3 sequence is 15 residues long.